This T cell receptor beta chain was sequenced in a study of neurological immune-mediated disorders. A total of 2 million PBMCs stored at -80 degrees C provided the unsorted libraries. Study results and caveats: The multiple sclerosis repertoire cluster was not associated with any clinical or MRI feature, with the authors stating that larger cohorts are needed. The greatest degree of TCR clonal expansion was observed in HTLV-1-associated myelopathy, with the lowest in multiple sclerosis, below that of healthy controls.

V lost 5 bases to trimming and J lost 4 bases, with 5 bases between them. Per the germline V gene, CDR1 is SEHNR and CDR2 is FQNEAQ (reference sequence). CDR3 length: 11 residues. This clonotype was seen many times. Its antigen is undetermined. With 10-nucleotide random UMIs included, cDNA was synthesized by 5'RACE. Via MiXCR, TCRdb re-called the 5' RACE reads, giving one row per CDR3 protein. The sample has some 34,000 distinct CDR3 sequences, about 1.6% seen once. V is TRBV7-9 and J is TRBJ2-5; unclear D gene. The receptor was derived from a woman aged 30 to 39 with multiple sclerosis. The sequencing input was PBMCs. The CDR3 region has the DNA TGTGCCAGCAGCCCCGGAGAGACCCAGTACTTC. Translation: CASSPGETQYF.